The sample holds one count of the clone carrying this TCR beta chain. These data belong to a study of blood T cell repertoires in COVID-19. In the study overall: Italy, Spain and the United States were the sources of the convalescent and acute COVID-19 samples. T cells, B-cell-depleted T cells, or PBMCs supplied cDNA or gDNA.

Germline values: CDR1 SEHNR, CDR2 FQNEAQ (reference sequence). This CDR3 contains 17 residues. V dropped 1 base and J dropped 0 bases, with 16 bases sitting between them. The protocol was immunoSEQ multiplex PCR, while the TCRdb copy is restricted to in-frame clones and leaves out a portion. The table shows approximately 77,000 clones, with 88% occurring only once. The TCR sequence derives from a woman older than 75 with acute or convalescent COVID-19. The specimen was peripheral blood. The gene calls are TRBV7-9 and TRBJ2-7; the D gene is possibly TRBD1 (6 bases). In nucleotides, the CDR3 is TGTGCCAGCAGCTTAGAGTTAGGGCAGGGGAGCTCCTACGAGCAGTACTTC. Protein: CASSLELGQGSSYEQYF.